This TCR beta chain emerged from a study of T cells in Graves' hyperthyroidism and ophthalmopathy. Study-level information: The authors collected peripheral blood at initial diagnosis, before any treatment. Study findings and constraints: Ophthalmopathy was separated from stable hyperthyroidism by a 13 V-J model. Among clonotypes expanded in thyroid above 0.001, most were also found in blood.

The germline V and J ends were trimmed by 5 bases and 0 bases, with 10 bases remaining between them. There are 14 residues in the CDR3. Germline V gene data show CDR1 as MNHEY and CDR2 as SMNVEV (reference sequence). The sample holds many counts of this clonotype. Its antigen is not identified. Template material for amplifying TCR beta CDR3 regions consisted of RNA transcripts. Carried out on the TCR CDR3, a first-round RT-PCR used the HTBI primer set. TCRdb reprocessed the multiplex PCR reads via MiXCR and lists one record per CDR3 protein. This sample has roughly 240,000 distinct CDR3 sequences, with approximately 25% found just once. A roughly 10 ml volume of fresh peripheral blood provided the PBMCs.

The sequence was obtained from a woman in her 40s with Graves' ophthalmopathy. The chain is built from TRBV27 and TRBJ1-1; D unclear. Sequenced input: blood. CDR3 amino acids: CASSPRELNTEAFF. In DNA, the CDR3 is TGTGCCAGCAGTCCGAGGGAGCTGAACACTGAAGCTTTCTTT.